This TCR beta chain is from a study of shared clonotypes between healthy human individuals (dated by TCRdb to 2020 to 2022). Looking at the study overall: The cohort comprised two women and a few men aged 18 to 49 years. For each donor, CD4 naive and CD4 memory were each run on three plates, CD8 naive on two plates, and CD8 memory on one plate. To estimate repertoire size and how much clonotypes are shared between individuals, the study performed deep sequencing of blood TCR repertoires from roughly five healthy adults. To increase sequencing depth and limit assay-specific biases, TCR repertoire library preparation and sequencing were carried out by different laboratories using diverse techniques. Between about 0.8 and 9 billion PBMCs per donor were obtained by leukapheresis. Overall study outcomes, separate from this receptor: Even with the large sequencing depth, rarefaction of the sorted-subset datasets indicated that sequencing was incomplete. Compared with non-shared clonotypes, clonotypes shared by all four sorted-subset donors had higher generation probabilities. Across a few donors, roughly 5% of naive CD4, more than 3% of naive CD8, under 2.5% of memory CD4, and approximately 0.4% of memory CD8 clonotypes were shared. Naive subsets generally had larger estimated clonotype richness than memory subsets did. Because the study included only a small number of donors, the genetic and exposure-history diversity represented was limited. Sampling was restricted to blood, and TCR repertoires in tissues likely differ from the TCR repertoires found in blood. Based on pairwise subsampling, the degree of clonotype sharing among donors was expected to be affected by sequencing depth.

The cysteine opens and the phenylalanine closes a CDR3 of 15 amino acids. The kept DNA is CDR3 alone, 45 bases in frame from the first base. The V end loses 0 bases and the J end loses 6 bases, and a stretch of 12 bases separates them. According to the germline V gene, CDR1 reads LGHNA and CDR2 reads YSLEER. CD8 naive samples were CD45RO-negative cells positively selected for CCR7, giving a CD45RA+CCR7+ population that excluded TemRA cells. The donors were healthy, HIV-negative adults with no recently reported acute infections or vaccinations. All donors were Caucasian adults living in Nashville, Tennessee, USA. Blood was collected by leukapheresis, and PBMCs were isolated by Ficoll-Histopaque density gradient centrifugation and then cryopreserved in liquid nitrogen vapor phase. Analytical flow cytometry was used to check the purity and quantity of every magnetically sorted T cell population. Genomic DNA was isolated from every sorted fraction and measured by UV absorbance on a Nanodrop 2000c.

Using the deep immunoSEQ assay, TCR CDR3 regions were amplified from genomic DNA by multiplex PCR. Genomic DNA extracted from each cell subset was distributed evenly over all wells of several immunoSEQ 96-well plates, and each plate served as one replicate. For sorted subsets, about 200 ng genomic DNA, equal to tens of thousands of T cell genomes, was loaded into each replicate PCR. Purified libraries were measured with a Qubit 3.0 fluorometer, size-checked on a Bioanalyzer 2100, and measured again with the KAPA Library Quantification kit. Every immunoSEQ 96-well plate was sequenced on a dedicated single-read 150-cycle Illumina NextSeq 550 flow cell. The original methods were these. The immunoSEQ output contained only junctional sequences without quality scores, so filtering could not match that applied to full-length reads. Sequences were annotated with PyIR, a Python wrapper for IgBLAST v1.9, and V/J genes and CDR3 were assigned using IMGT germline references. Reads with weak V/J assignments (E-value above 1e-6), missing CDR3, stop codons, out-of-frame junctions, or ambiguous translated residues were removed. V3J clonotypes were defined by identical inferred V gene, J gene, and CDR3 amino acid sequence. Percentage overlap between repertoires was calculated by dividing the number of shared unique clonotypes by the size of the smaller repertoire. Richness of each repertoire was evaluated using RTK rarefaction, the Chao1 estimator, and Recon v2.1 estimates of unobserved clonotypes. Generation probabilities for all TCRbeta clonotypes obtained by the gDNA method from four donors were computed using OLGA. In TCRdb, the immuneACCESS table is reduced to in-frame sequences with V and J assigned. These tables do not hold every clone; where another copy was compared, an unresolved V gene accounts for under half, and the others remain unexplained. Clone size and the V and J calls come from that table; the DNA yielded D and trimming. Here the sample has approximately 810,000 clones; over 90% occur a single time. The top ten hold nearly 25% of the sample.

As for this clone: Its antigen is currently not known. Per-base qualities were not stored, and no clone one base away is much larger.

The sequenced material came from naive CD8+ T cells sorted from blood. This specimen's cell subset or site label, interpreted: CD45RA+CCR7+. The source is a young man in good health. Recombination connected TRBV4-3 to TRBJ2-1, and the D gene may be TRBD2, 5 bases matching. The nucleotides read TGCGCCAGCAGCCAAGAAAGACTCGGGGTCAATGAGCAGTTCTTC. This sequence encodes CASSQERLGVNEQFF.